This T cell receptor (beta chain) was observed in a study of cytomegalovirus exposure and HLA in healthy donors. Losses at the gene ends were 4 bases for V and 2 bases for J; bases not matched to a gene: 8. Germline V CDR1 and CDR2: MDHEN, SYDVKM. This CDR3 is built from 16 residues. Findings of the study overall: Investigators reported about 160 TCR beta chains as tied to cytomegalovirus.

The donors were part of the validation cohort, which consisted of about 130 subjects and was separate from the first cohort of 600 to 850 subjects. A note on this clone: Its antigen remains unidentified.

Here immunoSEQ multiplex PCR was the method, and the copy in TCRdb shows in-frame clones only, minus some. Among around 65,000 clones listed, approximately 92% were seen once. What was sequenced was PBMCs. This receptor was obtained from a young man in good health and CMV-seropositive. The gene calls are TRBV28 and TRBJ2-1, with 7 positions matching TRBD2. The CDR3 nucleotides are TGTGCCAGCAGTTCTTCATCTAGCGGTGCCTACAATGAGCAGTTCTTC. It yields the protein CASSSSSSGAYNEQFF.